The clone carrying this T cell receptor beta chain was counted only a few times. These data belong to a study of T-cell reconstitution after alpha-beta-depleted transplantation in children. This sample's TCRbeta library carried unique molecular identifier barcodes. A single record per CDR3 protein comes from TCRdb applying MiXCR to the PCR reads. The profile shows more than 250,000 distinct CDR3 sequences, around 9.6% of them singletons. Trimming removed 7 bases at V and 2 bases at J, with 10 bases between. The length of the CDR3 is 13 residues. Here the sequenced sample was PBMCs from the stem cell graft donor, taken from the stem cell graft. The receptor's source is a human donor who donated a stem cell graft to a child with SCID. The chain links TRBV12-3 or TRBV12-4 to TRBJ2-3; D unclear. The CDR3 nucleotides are TGTGCCAGCATGGTTGGGTTCACAGATACGCAGTATTTT. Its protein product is CASMVGFTDTQYF.